The 20 T cell receptor beta chains reported below all come from one sample, sequenced in a study of T-cell memory formation after mild COVID-19. TCRdb analysed the 5' RACE reads with MiXCR anew, one entry per CDR3 protein. The sample carries approximately 400,000 distinct CDR3 sequences, approximately 24% recorded once. The sequencing sample was made of PBMCs or a T cell subset sorted from them (not recorded which). The origin of the receptors is an adult woman who had mild COVID-19 (a few samples of this study predate the infection). Cell type and time point are not known.

This chain links TRBV5-1 with TRBJ1-4; no reliable D call. The germline V gene encodes CDR1 SGHRS and CDR2 YFSETQ. The CDR3 runs to 14 residues. The V end was cut by 3 bases, the J end by 5 bases, with 11 bases between. The CDR3 loop reads CASSSGVLNEKLFF. The CDR3, as DNA: TGCGCCAGCAGCTCCGGCGTCCTGAATGAAAAACTGTTTTTT.

Only a few counts were recorded for this clonotype. The rearrangement uses TRBV7-3 and TRBJ2-1, with TRBD1 matching over 9 bases. Looked up from germline, CDR1 is SGHTA and CDR2 is FQGTGA. J lost 8 bases, V lost 2 bases, and 19 bases had no gene match. The CDR3 is made up of 19 amino acids. CDR3 coding DNA: TGTGCCAGCAGCTTATTGAGCTCCGCCCTGGGACAGGGTTTCGATGAGCAGTTCTTC. Translating it yields CASSLLSSALGQGFDEQFF.

The CDR3 DNA is TGTGCCATCGCCTCGGGCCTATATAGCAATCAGCCCCAGCATTTT. It is translated as CAIASGLYSNQPQHF. This chain uses TRBV10-3 with TRBJ1-5; D unresolved. V was trimmed by 8 bases and J by 0 bases, leaving 14 bases between them. There are 15 residues in the CDR3. Looked up from germline, CDR1 is ENHRY and CDR2 is SYGVKD.

This clonotype was picked up a small number of times. V gene TRBV27 combines with J gene TRBJ1-1; 9 bases map to TRBD1. Germline V gene data show CDR1 as MNHEY and CDR2 as SMNVEV (reference sequence). This CDR3 comprises 15 residues. J was trimmed by 0 bases and V by 3 bases; bases with no gene match: 2. DNA of the CDR3: TGTGCCAGCAGTTTCCGGACAGGGGTGAACACTGAAGCTTTCTTT. Encoded protein: CASSFRTGVNTEAFF.

This clonotype was recorded many times. This sequence joins TRBV5-1 and TRBJ2-5, with D possibly TRBD2 on 6 matching bases. Trimming removed 2 bases from V and 2 bases from J, with 7 bases in between. Germline lookup yields CDR1 SGHRS and CDR2 YFSETQ. The CDR3 covers 13 residues. The CDR3 region has the DNA TGCGCCAGCAGCTTTGGGACTCAAGAGACCCAGTACTTC. This translates into CASSFGTQETQYF.

The chain combines TRBV11-3 with TRBJ1-1; 7 bases align to TRBD1. The CDR3 has 17 amino acids. CDR1 and CDR2 from the germline V gene are SGHNT and YENEEA. The V and J ends lost 1 base and 4 bases, in that order; junction bases with no gene match: 12. The DNA of the CDR3 is TGTGCCAGCAGCTTAGGACAGGGTCTCTCTCAGGGCACTGAAGCTTTCTTT. Translating it yields CASSLGQGLSQGTEAFF.

CDR3 in amino acids: CSASKTSGRYDEQFF. The DNA for the CDR3 is TGCAGTGCTAGCAAAACTAGCGGGAGGTATGATGAGCAGTTCTTC. The chain recombines TRBV20-1 with TRBJ2-1, with 12 bases fitting TRBD2. Germline-derived CDR1 and CDR2 are DFQATT and SNEGSKA (reference sequence). The V and J ends lost 3 bases and 8 bases, in that order; junction bases with no gene match: 8. The CDR3 totals 15 residues.

In its sample, this clonotype was seen a few times. The chain is built from TRBV19 and TRBJ2-7; 8 bases are shared with TRBD2. This CDR3 has 14 amino acids. V was pared by 7 bases and J by 0 bases, with 5 bases of the junction left unmatched. The germline V gene has CDR1 LNHDA and CDR2 SQIVND (reference sequence). CDR3 sequence: CASIRGTSSYEQYF. For the CDR3, the DNA is TGTGCCAGTATAAGAGGGACTAGCTCCTACGAGCAGTACTTC.

The chain combines TRBV5-1 with TRBJ2-3; D gene unclear. The V and J ends lost 0 bases and 3 bases respectively, with 11 bases between them. This CDR3 spans 15 amino acids. Germline values: CDR1 SGHRS, CDR2 YFSETQ. CDR3: CASSLDPLGTDTQYF. CDR3 coding DNA: TGCGCCAGCAGCTTGGACCCCTTAGGAACAGATACGCAGTATTTT. Looking up the rest from reference TRBV5-1 and TRBJ2-3 gives the full variable domain: KAGVTQTPRYLIKTRGQQVTLSCSPISGHRSVSWYQQTPGQGLQFLFEYFSETQRNKGNFPGRFSGRQFSNSRSEMNVSTLELGDSALYLCASSLDPLGTDTQYFGPGTRLTVL.

This chain uses TRBV24-1 with TRBJ2-3; D uncertain. The length of the CDR3 is 15 residues. The germline gives CDR1 KGHDR, CDR2 SFDVKD. V lost 3 bases and J lost 1, with 10 bases in between. CDR3 nucleotides: TGTGCCACCAGTGATCCTCACCACGGCACAGATACGCAGTATTTT. It yields the protein CATSDPHHGTDTQYF.

J is TRBJ1-5 and V is TRBV12-3 or TRBV12-4; unclear D gene. The CDR3 totals 14 residues. V was pared by 3 bases and J by 2 bases, with 8 bases between. CDR3 sequence: CASSFSHGNQPQHF. CDR3 sequence (DNA): TGTGCCAGCAGTTTCTCCCACGGCAATCAGCCCCAGCATTTT.

Relative to its sample, this clonotype is medium-sized. The chain uses TRBV7-2 and TRBJ2-1; 10 bases line up with TRBD2. Germline CDR1 is SGHTA and CDR2 is FQGNSA. The CDR3 contains 15 residues. After removal of 4 bases from V and 4 bases from J, the junction contained 4 bases not matched to a gene. The DNA of the CDR3 is TGTGCCAGCAGCTCTAGCGGGAGTACTTACAATGAGCAGTTCTTC. Its protein product is CASSSSGSTYNEQFF.

This clonotype was found a few times. The gene calls are TRBV7-2 and TRBJ1-1; unclear D gene. Germline CDR1 SGHTA, CDR2 FQGNSA. The CDR3 has 15 residues. Trimming took 5 bases from V and 4 from J, leaving 17 bases between them. The CDR3 loop reads CASSLSGGGVTEAFF. The CDR3 bases are TGTGCCAGCAGCCTCTCGGGAGGTGGGGTCACTGAAGCTTTCTTT.

In its sample, this clonotype was seen a few times. V usage is TRBV18 and J usage is TRBJ2-7; D may be TRBD2 (6 bases). V was pared by 3 bases and J by 5 bases, with 11 bases between. From germline, CDR1 is KGHSH and CDR2 LQKENI. The CDR3 has 13 residues. DNA of the CDR3: TGTGCCAGCTCACCCAGGGAGGATCACGAGCAGTACTTC. Encoded protein: CASSPREDHEQYF.

V is TRBV7-2 and J is TRBJ2-7; D remains ambiguous. There are 14 residues in the CDR3. Germline loops: CDR1 SGHTA, CDR2 FQGNSA. V gave up 5 bases and J gave up 1 base, with 12 bases separating them. The CDR3 sequence: CASSPPRRSYEQYF. The CDR3 coding sequence is TGTGCCAGCAGCCCCCCCAGGCGATCCTACGAGCAGTACTTC.

This chain connects TRBV9 to TRBJ2-3; the match to TRBD2 covers 11 bases. With V trimmed by 2 bases and J by 5 bases, 10 bases remained unmatched. The CDR3 consists of 17 residues. CDR1 is SGDLS and CDR2 is YYNGEE in the germline V gene. The CDR3 DNA is TGTGCCAGCAGCGTGGGACCGACTAGCGGGAAAGGAGATACGCAGTATTTT. It translates to CASSVGPTSGKGDTQYF.

The table lists this clonotype with a few counts. This chain links TRBV2 with TRBJ2-3; TRBD1 is a possible D gene (6 bases). Trimming took 3 bases from V and 1 from J, leaving 11 bases between them. From germline, CDR1 is SNHLY and CDR2 FYNNEI. This CDR3 region has 15 residues. CDR3 protein: CASSDEGEGTDTQYF. Here the CDR3 DNA reads TGTGCCAGCAGTGATGAGGGGGAAGGCACAGATACGCAGTATTTT.

V gene TRBV28 combines with J gene TRBJ2-7, with D perhaps TRBD1 or TRBD2 (5 bases each). Per the germline V gene, CDR1 is MDHEN and CDR2 is SYDVKM. V shed 5 bases and J shed 6 bases, with 17 bases lying between them. The CDR3 totals 14 residues. CDR3 coding DNA: TGTGCCAGCAGTCTAGAGGGGCCCCCGCGCGAGCAGTACTTC. Translating gives CASSLEGPPREQYF.

This clonotype has a handful of counts. The chain couples TRBV12-3 or TRBV12-4 to TRBJ1-1, with TRBD1 matching 7 bases. With 6 bases clipped from V and 3 bases from J, the junction kept 7 bases outside the gene matches. The CDR3 loop spans 14 amino acids. CDR3 amino acids: CASRRSQGHTEAFF. The CDR3, as DNA: TGTGCCAGCAGACGATCACAGGGGCACACTGAAGCTTTCTTT.

This chain connects TRBV2 to TRBJ2-2; 7 bases align to TRBD1. The CDR3 consists of 15 residues. With V trimmed by 6 bases and J by 4 bases, 8 bases remained unmatched. Germline V gene data show CDR1 as SNHLY and CDR2 as FYNNEI. Here the CDR3 DNA reads TGTGCCAGCAGCCTGGACAGGACGGGCACCGGGGAGCTGTTTTTT. Translation gives CASSLDRTGTGELFF. Full variable domain (rest looked up from reference TRBV2 and TRBJ2-2): EPEVTQTPSHQVTQMGQEVILRCVPISNHLYFYWYRQILGQKVEFLVSFYNNEISEKSEIFDDQFSVERPDGSNFTLKIRSTKLEDSAMYFCASSLDRTGTGELFFGEGSRLTVL.